This T cell receptor beta chain was identified in a study of identical twins. General study points: Models underestimated out-of-frame TCR alpha sharing in monozygotic twins. Without tracking the same donors, conclusions rested on cross-sectional statistical analysis. Twins' excess sharing was less marked for out-of-frame beta sequences.

The V end was cut by 6 bases, the J end by 7 bases, with 16 bases between. This CDR3 is 13 amino acids long. The V gene's germline CDR1 is DFQATT and CDR2 SNEGSKA (reference sequence). TCRdb passed the 5' RACE reads through MiXCR, listing each CDR3 protein once. The sample gives around 550,000 distinct CDR3 sequences, nearly 15% of which show up once; 0.44% is in the top ten. The sample holds one count of this clonotype. Its antigen is still unknown. This same sample was also part of a study on yellow fever vaccine responses in identical twins. That study adds: Twins' vaccine T cell responses reportedly seemed partly convergent and partly personalized.

The chain combines TRBV20-1 with TRBJ1-5; TRBD1 is a possible D gene (6 bases). The specimen sequenced was CD4+ T cells sorted from blood. The receptor comes from a woman younger than 30 in good health. CDR3: CSAPQGEKQPQHF. CDR3 nucleotides: TGCAGTGCCCCACAGGGTGAAAAGCAGCCCCAGCATTTT.